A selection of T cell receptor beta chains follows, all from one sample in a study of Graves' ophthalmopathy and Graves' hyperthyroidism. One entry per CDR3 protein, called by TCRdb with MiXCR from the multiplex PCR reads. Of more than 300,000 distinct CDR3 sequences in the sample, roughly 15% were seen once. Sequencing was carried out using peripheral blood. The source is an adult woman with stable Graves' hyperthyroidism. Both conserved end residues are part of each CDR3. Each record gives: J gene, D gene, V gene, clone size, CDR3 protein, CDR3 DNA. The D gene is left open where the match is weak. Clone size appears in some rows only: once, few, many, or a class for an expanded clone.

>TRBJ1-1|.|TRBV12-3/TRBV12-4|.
CASSSSYSEAFF
TGTGCCAGCAGTTCCTCCTATAGTGAAGCTTTCTTT
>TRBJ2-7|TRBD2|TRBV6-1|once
CASSEGTSGTEQYF
TGTGCCAGCAGTGAGGGAACTAGCGGGACCGAGCAGTACTTC
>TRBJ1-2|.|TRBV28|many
CASRTRNYGYTF
TGTGCCAGCAGGACGAGAAACTATGGCTACACCTTC
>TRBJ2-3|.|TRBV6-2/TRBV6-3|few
CASSYSIGPDFVTDTQYF
TGTGCCAGCAGTTACTCGATTGGTCCGGACTTTGTCACAGATACGCAGTATTTT
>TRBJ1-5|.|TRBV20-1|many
CSARPSVGQPQHF
TGCAGTGCTAGGCCCAGTGTGGGTCAGCCCCAGCATTTT
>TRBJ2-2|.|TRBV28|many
CASSREPNTGELFF
TGTGCCAGCAGTCGGGAGCCGAACACCGGGGAGCTGTTTTTT
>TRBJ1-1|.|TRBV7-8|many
CASRPALPNTEAFF
TGTGCCAGCAGACCGGCCCTTCCGAACACTGAAGCTTTCTTT
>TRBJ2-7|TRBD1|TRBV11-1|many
CASSLTGQGSHEQYF
TGTGCCAGCAGCTTAACCGGACAGGGGTCCCACGAGCAGTACTTC
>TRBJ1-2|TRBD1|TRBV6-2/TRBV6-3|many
CASSYPTGTLSHVGYTF
TGTGCCAGCAGTTACCCGACAGGGACGCTCTCACACGTCGGCTACACCTTC
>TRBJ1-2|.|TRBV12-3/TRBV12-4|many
CASRTSWNGYTF
TGTGCCAGCAGAACCTCGTGGAATGGCTACACCTTC
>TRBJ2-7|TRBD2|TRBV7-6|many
CASSLLREGKQYF
TGTGCCAGCAGCTTATTACGGGAGGGCAAGCAGTACTTC
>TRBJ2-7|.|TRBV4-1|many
CASSQEGTTYEQYF
TGCGCCAGCAGCCAAGAGGGGACAACCTACGAGCAGTACTTC
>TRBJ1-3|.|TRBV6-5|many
CASSSELPGNTIYF
TGTGCCAGCAGTTCAGAGCTGCCTGGAAACACCATATATTTT
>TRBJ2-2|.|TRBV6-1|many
CASSPKGRGMWTGELFF
TGTGCCAGCAGTCCAAAGGGAAGGGGGATGTGGACCGGGGAGCTGTTTTTT
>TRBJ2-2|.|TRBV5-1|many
CASSLVPGTGELFF
TGTGCCAGCAGCTTAGTTCCGGGCACCGGGGAGCTGTTTTTT